The next 16 T cell receptor beta chains were all read from a single sample in a study of cytomegalovirus exposure and HLA in healthy donors. Produced via immunoSEQ multiplex PCR; TCRdb's table is partial and in-frame only. The data show some 310,000 clones, around 90% seen once. The sample taken for sequencing was PBMCs. Receptors originate from a man aged 30-40 years in good health and CMV-seronegative.

This clone was counted only a few times. The V and J genes are TRBV7-8 and TRBJ2-3, with TRBD2 identical over 7 bases. V lost 8 bases to trimming and J lost 2 bases; unmatched junction nucleotides: 7. Germline-derived CDR1 and CDR2 are SGHVS and FQNEAQ. The CDR3 is 14 residues long. The CDR3 is CASQGLLHTDTQYF. The DNA for the CDR3 is TGTGCCAGCCAGGGACTACTTCACACAGATACGCAGTATTTT.

The chain uses TRBV7-9 and TRBJ2-5; weak D call: TRBD2 (5 bases). Deletions cut 5 bases from V and 2 bases from J, with 12 bases between. Germline assignment: CDR1 SEHNR and CDR2 FQNEAQ (reference sequence). This CDR3 comprises 14 residues. Written as DNA, the CDR3 is TGTGCCAGCAGCCCCGAGGGCTTACAAGAGACCCAGTACTTC. This codes for CASSPEGLQETQYF.

CDR3 DNA: TGTGCCAGCAGCTTAGCCCCCGGGACTAGGGGCGCCGGGGAGCTGTTTTTT. It codes for CASSLAPGTRGAGELFF. The V gene is TRBV7-6, the J gene TRBJ2-2; 8 bases map to TRBD2. Germline V gives CDR1 SGHVS, CDR2 FNYEAQ. There are 17 residues in the CDR3. V was pared by 0 bases and J by 6 bases, with 9 bases of the junction left unmatched.

The table lists this clone with a count of one. Here the CDR3 DNA reads TGTGCCAGCAGCTTGGTAGGGGCCGGTGGGGCAGATACGCAGTATTTT. Protein sequence: CASSLVGAGGADTQYF. The V and J genes are TRBV5-4 and TRBJ2-3; possibly TRBD1 for D (5 bases). The CDR3 extends over 16 amino acids. Germline V gene data show CDR1 as SGHNT and CDR2 as YYREEE (reference sequence). Trimming shortened V by 0 bases and J by 4 bases, and 15 bases separated the two germline ends.

The genes are TRBV18 and TRBJ2-7, with 12 nucleotides matching TRBD1. Germline V gene sequence: CDR1 KGHSH, CDR2 LQKENI. The CDR3 is 17 amino acids. J gave up 7 bases and V 6 bases, and 16 bases lay outside the gene matches. The CDR3 loop is CASSILKGQGALDEQYF. In DNA form, the CDR3 reads TGTGCCAGCTCGATCCTGAAGGGACAGGGGGCACTGGATGAGCAGTACTTC.

This clone was seen once. The DNA of the CDR3 is TGTGCTAGTGGACCGGGTGGAGGTGGCTCCTACGAGCAGTACTTC. Its protein product is CASGPGGGGSYEQYF. The J gene is TRBJ2-7, the V gene TRBV12-5, with D maybe TRBD2 (5 bases). With 6 bases removed from V and 0 bases from J, the gap between germline ends came to 15 bases. This CDR3 comprises 15 residues. CDR1 and CDR2 (germline): LGHNT, FRNRAP.

This clone was observed once. This sequence joins TRBV2 and TRBJ2-7, with 7 bases aligning to TRBD2. The J segment lost 1 base and the V segment lost 10 bases, leaving 10 bases of the junction unmatched. This CDR3 is built from 14 residues. Germline CDR1 is SNHLY and CDR2 is FYNNEI. Here the CDR3 DNA reads TGTGCCATGCTGGGGCAGGGAGGGTCCTACGAGCAGTACTTC. This sequence encodes CAMLGQGGSYEQYF.

The chain recombines TRBV11-1 with TRBJ2-5; tentatively, D is TRBD1 (7 bases). CDR1 and CDR2 from the germline V gene are SGHAT and FQDESV (reference sequence). The CDR3 has 15 amino acids. Trimming shortened V by 4 bases and J by 1 base, and 13 bases separated the two germline ends. CDR3 coding DNA: TGTGCCAGCAGCTCCCGCGGGACAGCCCAAGAGACCCAGTACTTC. Protein: CASSSRGTAQETQYF.

The gene calls are TRBV4-1 and TRBJ2-1, with 9 bases aligning to TRBD2. With V trimmed by 6 bases and J by 4 bases, 10 bases remained unmatched. Germline values: CDR1 MGHRA, CDR2 YSYEKL. The CDR3 extends over 16 amino acids. In DNA form, the CDR3 reads TGCGCCAGCAGTTTCTCTAGCGGGGCTACGTACAATGAGCAGTTCTTC. As protein: CASSFSSGATYNEQFF.

The chain recombines TRBV5-1 with TRBJ1-6; TRBD1 matches at 8 bases. CDR1 is SGHRS and CDR2 is YFSETQ in the germline V gene. This CDR3 is 16 amino acids long. V lost 3 bases and J lost 7; bases outside the gene matches: 9. The CDR3: CASSSKVTGENSPLHF. For the CDR3, the DNA is TGCGCCAGCAGCTCCAAAGTGACAGGGGAAAATTCACCCCTCCACTTT.

The gene calls are TRBV2 and TRBJ2-3; 9 nucleotides match TRBD1. The CDR3 sequence is 15 residues long. Trimming removed 8 bases from V and 3 bases from J; junction bases left unmatched: 9. CDR1 is SNHLY, CDR2 FYNNEI, per germline. The CDR3 nucleotides read TGTGCCAGCGGGGGACGGGACAGGGTGACAGATACGCAGTATTTT. This sequence encodes CASGGRDRVTDTQYF.

This chain links TRBV4-3 with TRBJ2-1; no reliable D call. Looked up from germline, CDR1 is LGHNA and CDR2 is YSLEER. V dropped 4 bases and J dropped 5 bases, with 9 bases sitting between them. The CDR3 extends over 13 amino acids. Here the CDR3 DNA reads TGCGCCAGCAGCCTTTTATTAGACAATGAGCAGTTCTTC. This codes for CASSLLLDNEQFF.

The chain joins TRBV5-4 to TRBJ1-1; 9 bases are a match to TRBD1. CDR3 length equals 17 residues. Trimming removed 4 bases from V and 1 base from J; junction bases left unmatched: 11. The germline V gene has CDR1 SGHNT and CDR2 YYREEE (reference sequence). The DNA of the CDR3 is TGTGCCAGCAGCGACCCCGGGACAGGGATCGGGAACACTGAAGCTTTCTTT. This sequence encodes CASSDPGTGIGNTEAFF.

This clone occurred once. The chain joins TRBV9 to TRBJ2-3; 9 bases are shared with TRBD2. There are 15 residues in the CDR3. V trimming: 0 bases; J trimming: 5 bases; junction bases outside the gene matches: 4. CDR1 and CDR2 (germline): SGDLS, YYNGEE. CDR3 residues: CASSVASGAGDTQYF. DNA of the CDR3: TGTGCCAGCAGCGTAGCTAGCGGGGCCGGAGATACGCAGTATTTT.

The chain joins TRBV27 to TRBJ2-1, with 8 bases aligning to TRBD1. The J segment lost 6 bases and the V segment lost 3 bases, leaving 7 bases of the junction unmatched. Looked up from germline, CDR1 is MNHEY and CDR2 is SMNVEV (reference sequence). This CDR3 region has 15 residues. The CDR3 loop is CASSFLDRDINEQFF. CDR3 coding DNA: TGTGCCAGCAGTTTTTTGGACAGGGACATCAATGAGCAGTTCTTC.

The chain uses TRBV7-9 and TRBJ1-6; weak D call: TRBD1 (5 bases). The V and J ends lost 6 bases and 9 bases respectively, with 15 bases between them. The CDR3 is 14 amino acids. The germline V gene has CDR1 SEHNR and CDR2 FQNEAQ (reference sequence). This CDR3 is CASRDGHRGSPLHF. DNA for the CDR3: TGTGCCAGCAGGGACGGACATAGAGGTTCACCCCTCCACTTT.